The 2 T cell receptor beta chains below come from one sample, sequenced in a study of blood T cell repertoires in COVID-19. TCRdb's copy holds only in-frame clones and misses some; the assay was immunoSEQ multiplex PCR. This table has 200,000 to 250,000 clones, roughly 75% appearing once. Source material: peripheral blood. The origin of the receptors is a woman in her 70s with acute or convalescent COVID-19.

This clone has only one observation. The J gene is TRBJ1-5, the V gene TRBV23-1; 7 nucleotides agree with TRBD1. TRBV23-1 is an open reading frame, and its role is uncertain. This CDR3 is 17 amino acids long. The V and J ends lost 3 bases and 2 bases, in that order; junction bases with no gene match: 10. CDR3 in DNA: TGCGCCAGCAGTCAGGTCGTCGGGACAGTATGCAATCAGCCCCAGCATTTT. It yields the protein CASSQVVGTVCNQPQHF.

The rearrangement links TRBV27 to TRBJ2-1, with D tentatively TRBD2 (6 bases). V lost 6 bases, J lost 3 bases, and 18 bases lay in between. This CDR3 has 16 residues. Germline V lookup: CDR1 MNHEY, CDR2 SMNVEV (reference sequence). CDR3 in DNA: TGTGCCAGCAGCCAGGGACTGCCAGTACTCTACAATGAGCAGTTCTTC. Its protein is CASSQGLPVLYNEQFF.